Listed below are T cell receptor beta chains from one sample, sequenced in a study of response to subunit inactivated influenza vaccine. One entry per CDR3 protein results from TCRdb running MiXCR on the RT-PCR reads. The table lists about 780,000 distinct CDR3 sequences, roughly 20% of them singletons, with 11% in the top ten. The sample here was PBMCs from blood, taken roughly 5 days after vaccination. The receptors derive from a man aged 50 or older who received an inactivated influenza vaccine. Each CDR3 is given with its conserved first and last residue. The D gene is left open where the match is weak. Size is omitted from some rows. Given values are once, few, many or a class for expanded clones.

j_call: TRBJ1-4
v_call: TRBV7-2
clone_size: NA
d_call: TRBD1
cdr3_nt: TGTGCCAGCAGCTTAAACCCACAGGGGGCAAAAAAGTTTTTT
cdr3_aa: CASSLNPQGAKKFF

j_call: TRBJ1-3
v_call: TRBV7-9
clone_size: NA
d_call: NA
cdr3_nt: TGTGCCGTTCCGGGACTCACCTCTGGAAACACCATATATTTT
cdr3_aa: CAVPGLTSGNTIYF

j_call: TRBJ1-3
v_call: TRBV5-1
clone_size: few
d_call: NA
cdr3_nt: TGCGCCAGCAGCGTAGGACAACTCTCTGGAAACACCATATATTTT
cdr3_aa: CASSVGQLSGNTIYF

j_call: TRBJ2-7
v_call: TRBV10-1
clone_size: NA
d_call: TRBD2
cdr3_nt: TGCGCCAGCAGTGGCGGGGGGGCCCACGAGCAGTACTTC
cdr3_aa: CASSGGGAHEQYF

j_call: TRBJ2-4
v_call: TRBV12-3/TRBV12-4
clone_size: few
d_call: NA
cdr3_nt: TGTGCCAGCAGTTTGTGGGACATTCAGTACTTC
cdr3_aa: CASSLWDIQYF

j_call: TRBJ1-1
v_call: TRBV20-1
clone_size: NA
d_call: NA
cdr3_nt: TGCAGTGCTCCCACTGTGAATAGGAAAGCTTTCTTT
cdr3_aa: CSAPTVNRKAFF

j_call: TRBJ2-1
v_call: TRBV12-3/TRBV12-4
clone_size: NA
d_call: NA
cdr3_nt: TGTGCCAGCAGCCCAGGGACTTTAGATGAGCAGTTCTTC
cdr3_aa: CASSPGTLDEQFF

j_call: TRBJ2-3
v_call: TRBV4-2
clone_size: NA
d_call: NA
cdr3_nt: TGTGCCAGCAGCCAAGATCAGTCGAGCATCGGCACAGATACGCAGTATTTT
cdr3_aa: CASSQDQSSIGTDTQYF

j_call: TRBJ2-7
v_call: TRBV28
clone_size: NA
d_call: NA
cdr3_nt: TGTGCCAGCAGTTTAGAGTTAGGGCTGGGGTACGAGCAGTACTTC
cdr3_aa: CASSLELGLGYEQYF

j_call: TRBJ2-4
v_call: TRBV6-2/TRBV6-3
clone_size: few
d_call: NA
cdr3_nt: TGTGCCAGCAGTTACAACGGACAGCTACTAGCCAAAAACATTCAGTACTTC
cdr3_aa: CASSYNGQLLAKNIQYF

j_call: TRBJ1-2
v_call: TRBV7-9
clone_size: NA
d_call: NA
cdr3_nt: TGTGCCAGCAGCTCCCCCACCGGGACCGCCGCTGGCTACACCTTC
cdr3_aa: CASSSPTGTAAGYTF

j_call: TRBJ1-4
v_call: TRBV25-1
clone_size: many
d_call: NA
cdr3_nt: TGTGCCAGCAGCGAAACAGGGCCGAATGAAAAACTGTTTTTT
cdr3_aa: CASSETGPNEKLFF

j_call: TRBJ1-5
v_call: TRBV12-3/TRBV12-4
clone_size: few
d_call: NA
cdr3_nt: TGTGCCAGCAGCTTAGGTTGGCCCCAGCATTTT
cdr3_aa: CASSLGWPQHF

j_call: TRBJ2-3
v_call: TRBV7-2
clone_size: NA
d_call: NA
cdr3_nt: TGTGCCAGCAGCCCCCAGACTAGACCGCAGTATTTT
cdr3_aa: CASSPQTRPQYF

j_call: TRBJ2-7
v_call: TRBV6-1
clone_size: NA
d_call: TRBD1
cdr3_nt: TGTGCCAGCAGGGGACAGGGGCCTTCCTACGAGCAGTACTTC
cdr3_aa: CASRGQGPSYEQYF

j_call: TRBJ1-4
v_call: TRBV4-2
clone_size: few
d_call: NA
cdr3_nt: TGTGCCAGCAGCCAAGGGACGGAGCCCGGTAATGAAAAACTGTTTTTT
cdr3_aa: CASSQGTEPGNEKLFF

j_call: TRBJ2-7
v_call: TRBV14
clone_size: many
d_call: TRBD1
cdr3_nt: TGTGCCAGCAGCCAGGGCTATGCGACAGGGCTGTACTTC
cdr3_aa: CASSQGYATGLYF

j_call: TRBJ2-3
v_call: TRBV12-3/TRBV12-4
clone_size: many
d_call: NA
cdr3_nt: TGTGCCAGCAGGATTAGGAGGGAGGCTTTGCTGGATACGCAGTATTTT
cdr3_aa: CASRIRREALLDTQYF

j_call: TRBJ2-3
v_call: TRBV27
clone_size: NA
d_call: TRBD2
cdr3_nt: TGTGCCAGCAGTACTACAGCGGGAGCTGCAGATACGCAGTATTTT
cdr3_aa: CASSTTAGAADTQYF

j_call: TRBJ1-2
v_call: TRBV6-2/TRBV6-3
clone_size: NA
d_call: NA
cdr3_nt: TGTGCCAGCAGGATCCGAGGCCATGGCTACACCTTC
cdr3_aa: CASRIRGHGYTF

j_call: TRBJ2-1
v_call: TRBV12-3/TRBV12-4
clone_size: many
d_call: NA
cdr3_nt: TGTGCCAGCAGTTCTCTAGTCGATGAGCAGTTCTTC
cdr3_aa: CASSSLVDEQFF

j_call: TRBJ1-2
v_call: TRBV3-1
clone_size: NA
d_call: NA
cdr3_nt: TGTGCCAGCAGTCGGGACGAACGCTATGGCTACACCTTC
cdr3_aa: CASSRDERYGYTF

j_call: TRBJ1-2
v_call: TRBV5-6
clone_size: few
d_call: TRBD1
cdr3_nt: TGTGCCAGCAGCTTGAGGGGGCAGGGTGGCTACACCTTC
cdr3_aa: CASSLRGQGGYTF

j_call: TRBJ2-1
v_call: TRBV27
clone_size: few
d_call: TRBD2
cdr3_nt: TGTGCCAGCAGTTTTGCCGGGGGGGCCTACAATGAGCAGTTCTTC
cdr3_aa: CASSFAGGAYNEQFF

j_call: TRBJ2-7
v_call: TRBV20-1
clone_size: few
d_call: NA
cdr3_nt: TGCAGTGCTAGTAAGGCCGGAGGGGCTGGCGAGCAGTACTTC
cdr3_aa: CSASKAGGAGEQYF

j_call: TRBJ1-1
v_call: TRBV15
clone_size: few
d_call: NA
cdr3_nt: TGTGCCACCAGCAGAGATAAGGCAGAGAACACTGAAGCTTTCTTT
cdr3_aa: CATSRDKAENTEAFF

j_call: TRBJ2-5
v_call: TRBV6-1
clone_size: few
d_call: TRBD2
cdr3_nt: TGTGCCAGCAGTCTCGTTAGCGGGAGGGAGCGTGGCGGAGAGACCCAGTACTTC
cdr3_aa: CASSLVSGRERGGETQYF

j_call: TRBJ2-4
v_call: TRBV15
clone_size: NA
d_call: NA
cdr3_nt: TGTGCCACCAGCAGAGATCGCCCAGGATTAGGAAACATTCAGTACTTC
cdr3_aa: CATSRDRPGLGNIQYF

j_call: TRBJ2-1
v_call: TRBV6-2/TRBV6-3
clone_size: NA
d_call: NA
cdr3_nt: TGTGCCAGCAGTTACGGGGTCGGGCTGACCTACAATGAGCAGTTCTTC
cdr3_aa: CASSYGVGLTYNEQFF

j_call: TRBJ2-5
v_call: TRBV13
clone_size: NA
d_call: TRBD1
cdr3_nt: TGTGCCAGCAGCTTGGTGTCAGGGGGCACGATGGCCCAGTACTTC
cdr3_aa: CASSLVSGGTMAQYF

j_call: TRBJ1-6
v_call: TRBV10-3
clone_size: few
d_call: TRBD1
cdr3_nt: TGTGCCATCAGTCCGGGACAGGGGATTAATTCACCCCTCCACTTT
cdr3_aa: CAISPGQGINSPLHF

j_call: TRBJ2-3
v_call: TRBV10-3
clone_size: many
d_call: NA
cdr3_nt: TGTGCCATCAGTGAGTCCTTACTCCCAGGCGCAGATACGCAGTATTTT
cdr3_aa: CAISESLLPGADTQYF

j_call: TRBJ2-7
v_call: TRBV6-2/TRBV6-3
clone_size: many
d_call: TRBD1
cdr3_nt: TGTGCCAGCAGTTACGGGACAGGGAGCTCCTACGAGCAGTACTTC
cdr3_aa: CASSYGTGSSYEQYF

j_call: TRBJ2-7
v_call: TRBV29-1
clone_size: many
d_call: NA
cdr3_nt: TGCAGCGTAAGCGGCAGCTCCTACGAGCAGTACTTC
cdr3_aa: CSVSGSSYEQYF

j_call: TRBJ1-5
v_call: TRBV20-1
clone_size: NA
d_call: NA
cdr3_nt: TGCAGTGCTTCAGGACTCACCAATCAGCCCCAGCATTTT
cdr3_aa: CSASGLTNQPQHF

j_call: TRBJ2-5
v_call: TRBV9
clone_size: NA
d_call: NA
cdr3_nt: TGTGCCAGCAGCCTGAGCGGTTCCCACCAAGAGACCCAGTACTTC
cdr3_aa: CASSLSGSHQETQYF

j_call: TRBJ2-1
v_call: TRBV10-2
clone_size: few
d_call: TRBD2
cdr3_nt: TGCGCCAGCAGGACCGTCGCCCGGGGGGGAAATGAGCAGTTCTTC
cdr3_aa: CASRTVARGGNEQFF

j_call: TRBJ1-2
v_call: TRBV4-2
clone_size: NA
d_call: NA
cdr3_nt: TGTGCCAGCAGCCAAGTTTGGGGGGACATTGATGGCTACACCTTC
cdr3_aa: CASSQVWGDIDGYTF

j_call: TRBJ1-5
v_call: TRBV20-1
clone_size: NA
d_call: NA
cdr3_nt: TGCAGTGCTAGGACCCAGGGGAACGGCAATCAGCCCCAGCATTTT
cdr3_aa: CSARTQGNGNQPQHF

j_call: TRBJ1-1
v_call: TRBV18
clone_size: NA
d_call: NA
cdr3_nt: TGTGCCAGCTCACGTGCCGGACGGACTGAAGCTTTCTTT
cdr3_aa: CASSRAGRTEAFF

j_call: TRBJ2-1
v_call: TRBV20-1
clone_size: NA
d_call: TRBD2
cdr3_nt: TGCAGTGCCTTGACTAGCGGGATAGCCTACAATGAGCAGTTCTTC
cdr3_aa: CSALTSGIAYNEQFF

j_call: TRBJ2-7
v_call: TRBV29-1
clone_size: few
d_call: TRBD1
cdr3_nt: TGCAGCGTTGAAGATCCCCGGACAGGAAGCGAGCAGTACTTC
cdr3_aa: CSVEDPRTGSEQYF

j_call: TRBJ2-7
v_call: TRBV10-3
clone_size: few
d_call: TRBD2
cdr3_nt: TGTGCCATCAGTGATGAAGCGGGAGGCCCCTACGAGCAGTACTTC
cdr3_aa: CAISDEAGGPYEQYF

j_call: TRBJ1-1
v_call: TRBV16
clone_size: NA
d_call: NA
cdr3_nt: TGTGCCAGCAGCCAAATGTGGAAGGCCAACACTGAAGCTTTCTTT
cdr3_aa: CASSQMWKANTEAFF

j_call: TRBJ2-3
v_call: TRBV6-1
clone_size: few
d_call: TRBD1
cdr3_nt: TGTGCCAGCAAACAGGGGAGCACAGATACGCAGTATTTT
cdr3_aa: CASKQGSTDTQYF

j_call: TRBJ2-7
v_call: TRBV4-3
clone_size: NA
d_call: TRBD2
cdr3_nt: TGCGCCAGCAGCTACACTAGCGGGAGCCACGAGCAGTACTTC
cdr3_aa: CASSYTSGSHEQYF

j_call: TRBJ2-3
v_call: TRBV7-9
clone_size: NA
d_call: NA
cdr3_nt: TGTGCCAGCAGCCCAGAGCCCGGGACAACAGATACGCAGTATTTT
cdr3_aa: CASSPEPGTTDTQYF

j_call: TRBJ2-5
v_call: TRBV7-2
clone_size: NA
d_call: NA
cdr3_nt: TGTGCCAGCAGCGCGGTCGGGCAAGAGACCCAGTACTTC
cdr3_aa: CASSAVGQETQYF

j_call: TRBJ2-2
v_call: TRBV7-3
clone_size: NA
d_call: NA
cdr3_nt: TGTGCCAGCAGCTTAGGGATGGAACCCGGGGAGCTGTTTTTT
cdr3_aa: CASSLGMEPGELFF

j_call: TRBJ2-3
v_call: TRBV7-2
clone_size: NA
d_call: NA
cdr3_nt: TGTGCCAGCAGCCGGGACCTCTCCACAGATACGCAGTATTTT
cdr3_aa: CASSRDLSTDTQYF

j_call: TRBJ2-6
v_call: TRBV9
clone_size: NA
d_call: NA
cdr3_nt: TGTGCCAGCAGCGTTTTGGGCTCTGGGGCCAACGTCCTGACTTTC
cdr3_aa: CASSVLGSGANVLTF

j_call: TRBJ2-7
v_call: TRBV27
clone_size: few
d_call: TRBD2
cdr3_nt: TGTGCCAGCAGGCCCTCGGGGAGTAGCGGGAGGCACGAGCAGTACTTC
cdr3_aa: CASRPSGSSGRHEQYF

j_call: TRBJ2-3
v_call: TRBV7-2
clone_size: NA
d_call: NA
cdr3_nt: TGTGCCAGCAGCTCGTCCGGACCCCCCACAGATACGCAGTATTTT
cdr3_aa: CASSSSGPPTDTQYF